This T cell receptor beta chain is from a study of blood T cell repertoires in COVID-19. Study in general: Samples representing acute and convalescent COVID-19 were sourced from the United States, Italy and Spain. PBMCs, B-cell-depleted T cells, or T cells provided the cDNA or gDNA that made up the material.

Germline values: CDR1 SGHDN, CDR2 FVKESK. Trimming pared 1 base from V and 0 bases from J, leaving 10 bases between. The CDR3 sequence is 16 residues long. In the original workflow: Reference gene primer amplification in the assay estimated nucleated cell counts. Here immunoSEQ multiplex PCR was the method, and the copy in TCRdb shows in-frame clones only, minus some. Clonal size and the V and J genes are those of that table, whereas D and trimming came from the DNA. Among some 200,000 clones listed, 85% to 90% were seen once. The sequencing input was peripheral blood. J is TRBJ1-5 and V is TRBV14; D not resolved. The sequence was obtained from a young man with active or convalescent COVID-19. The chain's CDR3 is CASSQGGSGSNQPQHF. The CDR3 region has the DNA TGTGCCAGCAGCCAAGGAGGGTCGGGTAGCAATCAGCCCCAGCATTTT.